This T cell receptor beta chain comes out of a study of Ad26.COV2.S vaccination and SARS-CoV-2 variants. Study-level background: Donor had been placed in the Ad26.COV2.S arm of the COV1001 trial. Donor got 5x10^10 or 1x10^11 viral particles of Ad26.COV2.S.

TCRdb's copy holds only in-frame clones and misses some; the assay was immunoSEQ multiplex PCR. This sample yields about 420,000 clones, of which approximately 90% are seen a single time; 3.6% belongs to the top ten. The CDR3 is 14 amino acids. CDR1 SNHLY and CDR2 FYNNEI come from the germline V gene. The germline V and J ends were trimmed by 3 bases and 8 bases, with 16 bases remaining between them. The treatment denotes: roughly 20 received Ad26.COV2.S at low or high dose, single or two shots; several received placebo; per-sample allocation not given. The investigators took samples on day 63 after the first vaccine or placebo injection.

Sequences were derived from peripheral blood, sampled in a trial of Ad26.COV2.S vaccine versus placebo. The receptor was isolated from a person between 18 and 65 years old who received the Ad26.COV2.S COVID-19 vaccine or a placebo. J is TRBJ1-2 and V is TRBV2; the D is unclear. The DNA of the CDR3 is TGTGCCAGCAGTGATATGAGTGCCTCATGGGGCTACACCTTC. It specifies CASSDMSASWGYTF.